The 17 T cell receptor beta chains given below trace back to one sample, sequenced in a study of T cell repertoires in cytomegalovirus infection. Which antigens these TCRs recognize remains unknown. TCRdb fed the reads into MiXCR, producing one record per CDR3 protein. The sample has under 70,000 distinct CDR3 sequences, about 33% seen once. Sequences were obtained from PBMCs, sequenced either directly or after in vitro stimulation (not recorded which). The receptors shown here come from a human donor in good health (CMV status not recorded). Some clones in this sample may be carry-over from other donors' samples.

This clonotype was seen many times. The chain employs TRBV7-2 and TRBJ2-7, with TRBD1 as a possible D gene (5 bases). The germline V gene encodes CDR1 SGHTA and CDR2 FQGNSA. V shed 5 bases and J shed 0 bases, with 23 bases lying between them. This CDR3 is built from 18 residues. CDR3 in amino acids: CASSPTGAGFFSSYEQYF. Written as DNA, the CDR3 is TGTGCCAGCAGCCCTACTGGGGCAGGATTTTTTAGCTCCTACGAGCAGTACTTC.

In the case of this clonotype: A junction boundary mismatches the germline segment, possibly from a read error. This chain joins TRBV12-3 or TRBV12-4 and TRBJ2-5; 8 nucleotides agree with TRBD1. The CDR3 sequence is 16 residues long. The CDR3 sequence is CASSFTLGQGQETRYF. CDR3 coding DNA: TGTGCCAGCAGTTTCACACTCGGACAGGGCCAAGAGACCCGGTACTTC.

The rearrangement joins TRBV7-2 to TRBJ2-2, with 11 bases fitting TRBD2. Germline V gene lookup returns CDR1 SGHTA and CDR2 FQGNSA. The J segment lost 6 bases and the V segment lost 5 bases, leaving 5 bases of the junction unmatched. The CDR3 spans 15 residues. The CDR3 here is CASSPPGLAAGELFF. Here the CDR3 DNA reads TGTGCCAGCAGCCCTCCGGGACTAGCGGCCGGGGAGCTGTTTTTT.

This chain links TRBV7-6 with TRBJ2-1; D is possibly TRBD2 (5 bases). Germline CDR1 reads SGHVS; CDR2 reads FNYEAQ. The germline V and J ends were trimmed by 8 bases and 5 bases, with 19 bases remaining between them. The CDR3 length is 15 residues. This CDR3 is CASRQREGLDNEQFF. The CDR3 DNA follows: TGTGCCAGCCGTCAGAGGGAAGGTTTAGACAATGAGCAGTTCTTC.

The chain employs TRBV5-1 and TRBJ2-1, with TRBD2 as a possible D gene (6 bases). V lost 4 bases and J 0 bases, leaving 17 bases between the germline ends. The germline CDR1 and CDR2 sequences are SGHRS and YFSETQ. The CDR3 runs to 17 residues. The CDR3 loop is CASSLRFGGGSYNEQFF. In nucleotides, the CDR3 is TGCGCCAGCAGCCTACGCTTCGGGGGAGGCTCCTACAATGAGCAGTTCTTC.

This clonotype was picked up a small number of times. CDR3 nucleotides: TGCGCCAGCAGCGGCGGGACAGCCCGTGGCACTGAAGCTTTCTTT. Protein: CASSGGTARGTEAFF. The V and J genes are TRBV5-1 and TRBJ1-1; the match to TRBD1 covers 7 bases. Trimming cost V 4 bases and J 4 bases; bases outside gene matches: 10. This CDR3 contains 15 residues. CDR1 and CDR2 from the germline V gene are SGHRS and YFSETQ.

The V call is TRBV6-1, the J call TRBJ1-2; 8 bases line up with TRBD1. The CDR3 is 15 amino acids. Losses at the gene ends were 8 bases for V and 0 bases for J; bases not matched to a gene: 8. Germline values: CDR1 MNHNS, CDR2 SASEGT. The CDR3 nucleotides are TGTGCCAGCCAACAGGGGGGAGACCCTAACTATGGCTACACCTTC. Translating it yields CASQQGGDPNYGYTF.

Of note for this clonotype: The CDR3 ends on some other residue instead of the conserved phenylalanine or tryptophan, so this is likely a read error. The CDR3 nucleotides are TGTGCCAGCAGCCCCTTGGGCAGACGCAATGAAATACTGTTTCTG. Protein product: CASSPLGRRNEILFL. The gene calls are TRBV7-2 and TRBJ1-4; no reliable D call. This CDR3 spans 15 amino acids. Germline values: CDR1 SGHTA, CDR2 FQGNSA.

The chain employs TRBV30 and TRBJ2-2, with D tentatively TRBD2 (6 bases). Germline CDR1 and CDR2: GTSNPN and SVGIG (reference sequence). CDR3 length equals 13 residues. Trimming shortened V by 3 bases and J by 6 bases, and 11 bases separated the two germline ends. In DNA form, the CDR3 reads TGTGCCTGGAGATGGGGGGTACCCGGGGAGCTGTTTTTT. Translated, it gives CAWRWGVPGELFF.

The chain recombines TRBV6-5 with TRBJ2-7; the D gene is possibly TRBD2 (7 bases). V lost 2 bases to trimming and J lost 5 bases, with 13 bases between them. The germline V gene encodes CDR1 MNHEY and CDR2 SVGAGI. The CDR3 extends over 14 amino acids. The CDR3 DNA reads as TGTGCCAGCAGTTACAACCCCGGGGGGCACGAGCAGTACTTC. It specifies CASSYNPGGHEQYF.

V gene TRBV5-6 combines with J gene TRBJ1-5; possibly TRBD1 for D (6 bases). Trimming removed 0 bases at V and 7 bases at J, with 11 bases between. CDR1 and CDR2 from the germline V gene are SGHDT and YYEEEE. The CDR3 is made up of 14 amino acids. The CDR3 nucleotides read TGTGCCAGCAGCTTGGCCATGGGACACCAGCCCCAGCATTTT. It encodes CASSLAMGHQPQHF.

About this clonotype: One end of the junction varies from germline; a read error may be responsible. The rearrangement links TRBV19 to TRBJ2-3; 10 bases match TRBD2. The CDR3 sequence is 11 residues long. CDR1 is LNHDA, CDR2 SQIVND, per germline (reference sequence). In DNA, the CDR3 is TGTGCCAGTAGGAGCGGGGGGGCCTTGAATTTT. It specifies CASRSGGALNF.

The V gene is TRBV5-4, the J gene TRBJ2-5, with TRBD2 matching over 9 bases. Trimming took 3 bases from V and 4 from J; bases not matched to a gene: 7. Germline CDR1 SGHNT, CDR2 YYREEE (reference sequence). The CDR3 has 15 residues. The CDR3: CASSWSGRSGETQYF. CDR3 coding DNA: TGTGCCAGCAGCTGGAGCGGGAGGTCGGGAGAGACCCAGTACTTC.

This clonotype was seen a handful of times. The V call is TRBV7-2, the J call TRBJ2-4; 7 bases fit TRBD1. The trim removed 5 bases at V and 6 bases at J, leaving 16 bases unmatched. The CDR3 runs to 17 residues. Germline lookup yields CDR1 SGHTA and CDR2 FQGNSA. CDR3 nucleotide sequence: TGTGCCAGCAGCCAACAGTGGCGGCGATCAGGGGGAAACATTCAGTACTTC. This sequence encodes CASSQQWRRSGGNIQYF.

Only a few counts were recorded for this clonotype. The DNA of the CDR3 is TGTGCCAGCAGTTCCCATACCTTCGCGCAGTACTTC. It yields the protein CASSSHTFAQYF. The chain uses TRBV2 and TRBJ2-7; no reliable D call. V dropped 5 bases and J dropped 9 bases, with 14 bases sitting between them. The CDR3 covers 12 residues. Germline V CDR1 and CDR2: SNHLY, FYNNEI.

The rearrangement links TRBV6-5 to TRBJ2-3; D not resolved. This CDR3 contains 15 residues. Germline values: CDR1 MNHEY, CDR2 SVGAGI. Trimming removed 5 bases from V and 0 bases from J, with 12 bases in between. In DNA, the CDR3 is TGTGCCAGCAGTCCCAGAGATATTAGCACAGATACGCAGTATTTT. It codes for CASSPRDISTDTQYF.

This clonotype was detected only a few times. V is TRBV7-9 and J is TRBJ2-5, with D perhaps TRBD1 (6 bases). Germline lookup yields CDR1 SEHNR and CDR2 FQNEAQ (reference sequence). The ends were cut back, 8 bases at V and 0 bases at J, with 13 bases in the middle. The length of the CDR3 is 14 residues. This chain's CDR3 is CASARDTNQETQYF. The CDR3 nucleotides read TGTGCCAGCGCCAGGGACACCAACCAAGAGACCCAGTACTTC.